One TCR beta chain is described in this entry. Trimming took 0 bases from V and 2 from J; bases not matched to a gene: 3. The CDR3 is 14 amino acids. The germline V gene encodes CDR1 GTSNPN and CDR2 SVGIG (reference sequence). PCR used 60 Vbeta primers and 13 Jbeta primers. TCRdb's copy holds only in-frame clones and misses some; the assay was immunoSEQ multiplex PCR. The sample carries around 150,000 clones, roughly 65% recorded once. These data originate in a study of cytomegalovirus exposure and HLA in healthy donors. The chain joins TRBV30 to TRBJ2-5; 7 bases are a match to TRBD2. The specimen was PBMCs. The TCR was taken from a man between 60 and 70 years old in good health and CMV-seronegative. The CDR3 nucleotides are TGTGCCTGGAGTGTAGGAGCGGGACAAGAGACCCAGTACTTC. Translation gives CAWSVGAGQETQYF. Looking up the rest from reference TRBV30 and TRBJ2-5 gives the full variable domain: SQTIHQWPATLVQPVGSPLSLECTVEGTSNPNLYWYRQAAGRGLQLLFYSVGIGQISSEVPQNLSASRPQDRQFILSSKKLLLSDSGFYLCAWSVGAGQETQYFGPGTRLLVL.